A single T cell receptor (beta chain) is shown here with its context. No antigen is known for it. This sample is drawn from a study of graft-versus-host responses after intestinal transplantation. Background on the study: Transplants were multivisceral, liver-intestinal, or isolated intestinal.

The CDR3 has 18 amino acids. Germline V CDR1 and CDR2: SGDLS, YYNGEE. The J segment lost 2 bases and the V segment lost 0 bases, leaving 9 bases of the junction unmatched. Sequencing used immunoSEQ multiplex PCR; TCRdb keeps in-frame clones, though not all of them. The sample lists approximately 80,000 clones, approximately 91% occurring once. Broader study findings: GvH clones appeared in recipient marrow, some first in ileum or blood.

The TCR sequence derives from a human donor who received an intestinal transplant. The genes are TRBV9 and TRBJ2-1, with 9 bases identical to TRBD2. The sample was unstimulated CD4+ T cells sorted from spleen or lymph node cells, taken before intestinal transplant. CDR3 nucleotide sequence: TGTGCCAGCAGCGTAGGAGGGATCCCTAGCGGGGCCTACAATGAGCAGTTCTTC. This codes for CASSVGGIPSGAYNEQFF.